This TCR beta chain is from a study of blood T cells in healthy people across ages. Donors were healthy Caucasian individuals from Russia aged about 6 to 90. With a J-beta primer mix and a sample-barcoded 5' primer, a second PCR ran 7 to 11 cycles. TCRdb recomputed calls from the 5' RACE reads with MiXCR, one row per CDR3 protein. Of more than 1 million distinct CDR3 sequences listed, 40% to 45% are singletons. The germline V gene encodes CDR1 SGHAT and CDR2 FQNNGV. Trimming at V came to 4 bases and at J to 6 bases, leaving 8 bases not matched to a gene. The CDR3 consists of 16 residues. V gene TRBV11-2 combines with J gene TRBJ2-1, with 11 bases that match TRBD2. Input material: blood. This TCR was recovered from a woman aged 55-70 years in good health. The CDR3 spells CASSSSGTSGFNEQFF. As DNA, the CDR3 is TGTGCCAGCAGCTCCTCCGGGACTAGCGGTTTCAATGAGCAGTTCTTC.